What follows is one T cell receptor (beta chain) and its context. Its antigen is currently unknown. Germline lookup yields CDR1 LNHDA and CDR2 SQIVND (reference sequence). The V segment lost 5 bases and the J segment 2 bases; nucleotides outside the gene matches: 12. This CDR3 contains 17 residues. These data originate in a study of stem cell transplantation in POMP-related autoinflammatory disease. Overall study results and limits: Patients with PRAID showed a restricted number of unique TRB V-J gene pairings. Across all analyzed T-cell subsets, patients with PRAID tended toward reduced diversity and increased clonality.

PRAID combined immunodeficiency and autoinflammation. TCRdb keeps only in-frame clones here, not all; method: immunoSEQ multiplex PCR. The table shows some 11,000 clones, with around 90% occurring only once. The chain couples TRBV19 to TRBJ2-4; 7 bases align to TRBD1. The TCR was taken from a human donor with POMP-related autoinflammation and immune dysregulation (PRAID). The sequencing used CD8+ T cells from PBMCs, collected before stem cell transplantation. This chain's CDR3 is CASSSYRDSSPKNIQYF. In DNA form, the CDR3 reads TGTGCCAGTAGTTCCTATCGGGACAGCTCTCCCAAAAACATTCAGTACTTC.